This T cell receptor beta chain appears in the sequencing data of a study of Tregs in tolerant kidney transplant recipients. Recipients received nonmyeloablative bone marrow transplants from related graft donors, with transient mixed chimerism. Assay: immunoSEQ multiplex PCR; the TCRdb copy retains only in-frame clones and omits some. Of roughly 64,000 clones in the sample, about 90% were seen once. Per the germline V gene, CDR1 is MNHNY and CDR2 is SVGAGI (reference sequence). The CDR3 is 12 residues long. Notes on the study in general: For some patients, primers changed over time, blocking nucleotide-level comparison.

This clone was observed once. The antigen is not known. The junction departs from germline at one end; a sequencing error may be responsible. The source was CD4+ T cells from blood (PBMCs), collected 6 months after the transplant. The rearrangement links TRBV6-6 to TRBJ2-7; a weak D match, TRBD1 (5 bases). The TCR was taken from a human patient who received a combined kidney and bone marrow transplant. Some T cells may trace back to the graft donor. The CDR3 coding sequence is TGTGCGAGCAGCGCAGGGCGACACGAGCAGTACTTC. Its translation: CASSAGRHEQYF.